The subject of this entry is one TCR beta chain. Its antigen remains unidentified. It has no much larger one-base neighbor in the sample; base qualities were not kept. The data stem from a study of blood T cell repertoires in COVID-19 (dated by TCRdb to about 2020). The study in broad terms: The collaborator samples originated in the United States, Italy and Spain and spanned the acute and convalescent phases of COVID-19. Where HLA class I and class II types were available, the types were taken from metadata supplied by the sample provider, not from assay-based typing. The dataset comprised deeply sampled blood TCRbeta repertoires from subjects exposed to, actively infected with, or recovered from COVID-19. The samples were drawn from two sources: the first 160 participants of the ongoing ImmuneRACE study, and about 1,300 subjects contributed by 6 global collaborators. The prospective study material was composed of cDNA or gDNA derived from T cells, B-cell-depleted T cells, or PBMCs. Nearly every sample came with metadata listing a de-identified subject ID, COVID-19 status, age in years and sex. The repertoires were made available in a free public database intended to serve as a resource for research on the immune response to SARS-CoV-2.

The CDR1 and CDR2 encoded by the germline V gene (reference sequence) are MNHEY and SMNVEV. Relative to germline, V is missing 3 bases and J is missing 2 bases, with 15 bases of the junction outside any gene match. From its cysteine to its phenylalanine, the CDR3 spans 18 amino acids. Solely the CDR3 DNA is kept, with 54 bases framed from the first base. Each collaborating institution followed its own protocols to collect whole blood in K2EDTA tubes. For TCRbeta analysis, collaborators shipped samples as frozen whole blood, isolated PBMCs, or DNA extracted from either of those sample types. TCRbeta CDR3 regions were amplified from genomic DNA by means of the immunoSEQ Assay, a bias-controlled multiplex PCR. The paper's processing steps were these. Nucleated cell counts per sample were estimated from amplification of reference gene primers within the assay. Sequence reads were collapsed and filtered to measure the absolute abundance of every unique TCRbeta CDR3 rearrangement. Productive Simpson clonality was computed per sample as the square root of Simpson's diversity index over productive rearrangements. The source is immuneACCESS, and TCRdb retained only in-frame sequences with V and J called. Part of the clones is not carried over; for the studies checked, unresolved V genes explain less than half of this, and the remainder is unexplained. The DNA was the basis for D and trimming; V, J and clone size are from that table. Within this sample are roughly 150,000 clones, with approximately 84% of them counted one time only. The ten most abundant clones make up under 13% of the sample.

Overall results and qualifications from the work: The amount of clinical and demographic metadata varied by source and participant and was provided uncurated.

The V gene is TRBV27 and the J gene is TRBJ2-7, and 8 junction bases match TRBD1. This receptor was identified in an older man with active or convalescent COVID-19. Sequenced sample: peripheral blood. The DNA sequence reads TGTGCCAGCAGTTTCAGGACCGCCGGGACAGGTGACGCCTACGAGCAGTACTTC. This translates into CASSFRTAGTGDAYEQYF.